This is a list of T cell receptor beta chains from one sample in a study of T cells in Graves' hyperthyroidism and ophthalmopathy. TCRdb fed the multiplex PCR reads into MiXCR, producing one record per CDR3 protein. The data show about 580,000 distinct CDR3 sequences, with over 11% seen just once and almost 6% held by the top ten. The sequenced material came from blood. The receptors stem from a woman in her 30s with Graves' hyperthyroidism that later progressed to Graves' ophthalmopathy. The CDR3 runs from the conserved cysteine through the conserved F or W. D genes are given only for firm matches. Not every row has a clone size; where given, it reads once, few, many or a size class.

clone size: many; V gene: TRBV28; D gene: TRBD2; J gene: TRBJ2-7; CDR3 protein: CASRNRGTRAYEQYF; CDR3 DNA: TGTGCCAGCAGGAACCGCGGGACTAGAGCCTACGAGCAGTACTTC
clone size: many; V gene: TRBV28; D gene: NA; J gene: TRBJ2-5; CDR3 protein: CASVSGGDETQYF; CDR3 DNA: TGTGCCAGCGTGAGTGGAGGGGATGAGACCCAGTACTTC
clone size: many; V gene: TRBV9; D gene: NA; J gene: TRBJ1-2; CDR3 protein: CASSVAMSGYGYTF; CDR3 DNA: TGTGCCAGCAGCGTAGCAATGAGTGGCTATGGCTACACCTTC
clone size: NA; V gene: TRBV27; D gene: TRBD1; J gene: TRBJ2-6; CDR3 protein: CATRDRLSGANVLTF; CDR3 DNA: TGTGCCACCCGGGACAGGCTATCTGGGGCCAACGTCCTGACTTTC
clone size: many; V gene: TRBV12-3/TRBV12-4; D gene: TRBD1; J gene: TRBJ1-1; CDR3 protein: CASSLRRGQNEAFF; CDR3 DNA: TGTGCCAGCAGTTTGCGAAGGGGGCAAAATGAAGCTTTCTTT
clone size: many; V gene: TRBV24-1; D gene: TRBD2; J gene: TRBJ2-2; CDR3 protein: CATSDFGTSGRGGAGELFF; CDR3 DNA: TGTGCCACCAGTGATTTTGGGACTAGCGGGAGAGGAGGAGCCGGGGAGCTGTTTTTT
clone size: few; V gene: TRBV14; D gene: NA; J gene: TRBJ2-7; CDR3 protein: CASSRDLRASYEQYF; CDR3 DNA: TGTGCCAGCAGCCGAGACCTGAGGGCCTCCTACGAGCAGTACTTC
clone size: few; V gene: TRBV6-1; D gene: NA; J gene: TRBJ2-2; CDR3 protein: CASNGNTGELFF; CDR3 DNA: TGTGCCAGCAACGGGAACACCGGGGAGCTGTTTTTT
clone size: many; V gene: TRBV24-1; D gene: NA; J gene: TRBJ2-2; CDR3 protein: CATSDFVTGELFF; CDR3 DNA: TGTGCCACCAGTGATTTTGTCACCGGGGAGCTGTTTTTT
clone size: NA; V gene: TRBV5-1; D gene: TRBD1; J gene: TRBJ1-1; CDR3 protein: CASTGTGFMNTEAFF; CDR3 DNA: TGCGCCAGCACCGGGACAGGTTTTATGAACACTGAAGCTTTCTTT
clone size: many; V gene: TRBV14; D gene: TRBD2; J gene: TRBJ2-1; CDR3 protein: CATRTSGISEQFF; CDR3 DNA: TGTGCCACCCGGACTAGCGGGATCAGTGAGCAGTTCTTC
clone size: NA; V gene: TRBV4-3; D gene: NA; J gene: TRBJ2-2; CDR3 protein: CASSQSLRKGPGSCFF; CDR3 DNA: NA
clone size: many; V gene: TRBV3-1; D gene: TRBD2; J gene: TRBJ2-1; CDR3 protein: CASSQDPWREGYNEQFF; CDR3 DNA: TGTGCCAGCAGCCAAGACCCCTGGCGGGAGGGGTACAATGAGCAGTTCTTC
clone size: few; V gene: TRBV14; D gene: TRBD1; J gene: TRBJ1-2; CDR3 protein: CASSVRDRVNYGYTF; CDR3 DNA: TGTGCCAGCAGCGTCCGGGACAGGGTTAACTATGGCTACACCTTC
clone size: many; V gene: TRBV30; D gene: NA; J gene: TRBJ1-2; CDR3 protein: CAWRANGVYGYTF; CDR3 DNA: TGTGCCTGGAGGGCCAACGGGGTCTATGGCTACACCTTC
clone size: few; V gene: TRBV20-1; D gene: TRBD1; J gene: TRBJ1-2; CDR3 protein: CSARGTGVTNYGYTF; CDR3 DNA: TGCAGTGCTAGAGGGACAGGAGTCACTAACTATGGCTACACCTTC
clone size: NA; V gene: TRBV19; D gene: NA; J gene: TRBJ1-5; CDR3 protein: CASSIEQGNQPQHF; CDR3 DNA: TGTGCCAGTAGTATCGAGCAGGGCAATCAGCCCCAGCATTTT
clone size: few; V gene: TRBV28; D gene: NA; J gene: TRBJ2-7; CDR3 protein: CASNQGGFSYEQYF; CDR3 DNA: TGTGCCAGCAACCAAGGGGGATTCTCCTACGAGCAGTACTTC
clone size: many; V gene: TRBV6-1; D gene: NA; J gene: TRBJ1-1; CDR3 protein: CASRSKTGWTEAFF; CDR3 DNA: TGTGCCAGCAGGTCAAAGACAGGTTGGACTGAAGCTTTCTTT
clone size: many; V gene: TRBV20-1; D gene: NA; J gene: TRBJ2-1; CDR3 protein: CSAMYKGSHEQFF; CDR3 DNA: TGCAGTGCTATGTATAAGGGAAGCCATGAGCAGTTCTTC
clone size: many; V gene: TRBV2; D gene: NA; J gene: TRBJ2-4; CDR3 protein: CASTSTAWENIQYF; CDR3 DNA: TGTGCCAGCACATCGACAGCGTGGGAAAACATTCAGTACTTC
clone size: many; V gene: TRBV7-2; D gene: TRBD2; J gene: TRBJ2-1; CDR3 protein: CASSPGLAGGWGQFF; CDR3 DNA: TGTGCCAGCAGCCCGGGACTAGCGGGAGGGTGGGGGCAGTTCTTC
clone size: many; V gene: TRBV20-1; D gene: TRBD1; J gene: TRBJ2-7; CDR3 protein: CSARDTRTGTEQYF; CDR3 DNA: TGCAGTGCTAGAGATACCCGGACAGGGACCGAGCAGTACTTC
clone size: many; V gene: TRBV6-1; D gene: NA; J gene: TRBJ1-1; CDR3 protein: CASRDLYTEAFF; CDR3 DNA: TGTGCCAGCAGAGACCTCTACACTGAAGCTTTCTTT
clone size: many; V gene: TRBV10-1; D gene: NA; J gene: TRBJ1-4; CDR3 protein: CASSEPGTEKLFF; CDR3 DNA: TGCGCCAGCAGTGAGCCGGGGACCGAAAAACTGTTTTTT
clone size: many; V gene: TRBV19; D gene: TRBD1; J gene: TRBJ1-1; CDR3 protein: CASSKLADRYTEAFF; CDR3 DNA: TGTGCCAGTAGTAAATTGGCGGACAGGTACACTGAAGCTTTCTTT
clone size: many; V gene: TRBV19; D gene: NA; J gene: TRBJ2-1; CDR3 protein: CASTLNSGRGLLHNEQFF; CDR3 DNA: TGTGCCAGTACCTTAAATTCCGGGCGGGGCTTACTCCACAATGAGCAGTTCTTC